This passage covers 8 T cell receptor beta chains from one sample sequenced in a study of shared clonotypes between healthy human individuals. TCRdb keeps only in-frame clones here, not all; method: immunoSEQ multiplex PCR. The sample holds 950,000 to 1,100,000 clones, under 80% seen once. The material sequenced was memory CD4+ T cells sorted from blood. Subset here: CD45RA-negative fraction. These receptors all stem from a man between 18 and 35 years old in good health.

Concerning this clone: Distinct nucleotide sequences in the sample also encode this CDR3. The chain recombines TRBV28 with TRBJ1-2, with D maybe TRBD1 (5 bases). In germline, CDR1 is MDHEN, CDR2 SYDVKM. The length of the CDR3 is 13 residues. The V gene lost 6 bases and the J gene lost 7 bases, with 15 bases spanning the gap. The DNA of the CDR3 is TGTGCCAGCAGCCTCCTTGGGGGGAGTGGCTACACCTTC. Translated: CASSLLGGSGYTF.

This clone occurred once. This chain uses TRBV5-6 with TRBJ2-7, with 7 bases matching TRBD1. The CDR3 runs to 14 residues. With 4 bases clipped from V and 1 base from J, the junction kept 5 bases outside the gene matches. The germline CDR1 and CDR2 sequences are SGHDT and YYEEEE. Written as DNA, the CDR3 is TGTGCCAGCAGCCTTTGGGACAGATCCTACGAGCAGTACTTC. It codes for CASSLWDRSYEQYF.

This chain links TRBV11-1 with TRBJ1-1; the match to TRBD1 covers 8 bases. The CDR3 is 16 residues long. The trim removed 4 bases at V and 1 base at J, leaving 8 bases unmatched. Per the germline V gene, CDR1 is SGHAT and CDR2 is FQDESV (reference sequence). The CDR3 DNA is TGTGCCAGCAGCTCCGGGACAGGTGGGGGGAACACTGAAGCTTTCTTT. Amino acid sequence: CASSSGTGGGNTEAFF.

About this clone: The same CDR3 is also encoded by other DNA sequences in this sample. V and J are TRBV5-1 and TRBJ2-3; D is possibly TRBD2 (5 bases). CDR3 length: 13 residues. The germline V gene has CDR1 SGHRS and CDR2 YFSETQ. The germline V and J ends were trimmed by 2 bases and 1 base, with 5 bases remaining between them. CDR3 nucleotides: TGCGCCAGCAGCTTAGCGGGCACAGATACGCAGTATTTT. Translation: CASSLAGTDTQYF.

The J gene is TRBJ2-5, the V gene TRBV2; no firm D call. Germline V lookup: CDR1 SNHLY, CDR2 FYNNEI. V lost 7 bases and J lost 5, with 14 bases in between. The CDR3 has 13 residues. The CDR3 bases are TGTGCCAGCAAACGCCTAGGTGGTGAGACCCAGTACTTC. Residues: CASKRLGGETQYF.

The V and J genes are TRBV2 and TRBJ2-5, with 7 bases aligning to TRBD1. From germline, CDR1 is SNHLY and CDR2 FYNNEI. The V segment lost 6 bases and the J segment 2 bases; nucleotides outside the gene matches: 9. This CDR3 has 15 residues. The CDR3 DNA is TGTGCCAGCAGGCTCTCGACAGGGTATCAAGAGACCCAGTACTTC. Translation: CASRLSTGYQETQYF. The whole variable domain, remainder taken from reference TRBV2 and TRBJ2-5, is EPEVTQTPSHQVTQMGQEVILRCVPISNHLYFYWYRQILGQKVEFLVSFYNNEISEKSEIFDDQFSVERPDGSNFTLKIRSTKLEDSAMYFCASRLSTGYQETQYFGPGTRLLVL.

This rearrangement joins TRBV2 to TRBJ2-5, with 10 nucleotides matching TRBD2. The CDR3 extends over 16 amino acids. Germline loops: CDR1 SNHLY, CDR2 FYNNEI. Trimming took 3 bases from V and 4 from J; bases not matched to a gene: 8. The CDR3 DNA reads TGTGCCAGCAGTGAGCAGCGGGGGGGCTTCGGAGAGACCCAGTACTTC. This encodes CASSEQRGGFGETQYF.

This chain joins TRBV5-1 and TRBJ2-5; D perhaps matches TRBD1 (5 bases). Per germline, CDR1 SGHRS and CDR2 YFSETQ. Trimming stripped 0 bases from V and 3 bases from J, with 9 bases between. This CDR3 is 14 amino acids long. This chain's CDR3 is CASSLVPGKETQYF. The CDR3 nucleotides are TGCGCCAGCAGCTTGGTTCCAGGGAAAGAGACCCAGTACTTC.